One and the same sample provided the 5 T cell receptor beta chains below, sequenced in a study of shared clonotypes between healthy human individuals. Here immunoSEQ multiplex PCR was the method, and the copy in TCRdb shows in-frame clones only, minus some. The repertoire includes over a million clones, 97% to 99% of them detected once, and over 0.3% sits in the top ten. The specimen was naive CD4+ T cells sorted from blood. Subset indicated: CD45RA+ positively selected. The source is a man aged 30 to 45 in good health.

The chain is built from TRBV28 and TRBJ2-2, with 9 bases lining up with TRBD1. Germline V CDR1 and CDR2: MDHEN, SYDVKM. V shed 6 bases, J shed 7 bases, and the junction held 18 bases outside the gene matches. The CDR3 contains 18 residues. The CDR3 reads CASSHRGGGTGQIGELFF. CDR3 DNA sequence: TGTGCCAGCAGCCACCGCGGGGGCGGGACAGGGCAAATCGGGGAGCTGTTTTTT.

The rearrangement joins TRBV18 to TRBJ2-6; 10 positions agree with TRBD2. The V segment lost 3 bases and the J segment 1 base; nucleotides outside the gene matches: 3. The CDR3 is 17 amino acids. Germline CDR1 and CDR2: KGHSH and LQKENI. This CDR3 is CASSPKTSGSGANVLTF. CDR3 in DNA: TGTGCCAGCTCACCGAAGACTAGCGGGTCTGGGGCCAACGTCCTGACTTTC.

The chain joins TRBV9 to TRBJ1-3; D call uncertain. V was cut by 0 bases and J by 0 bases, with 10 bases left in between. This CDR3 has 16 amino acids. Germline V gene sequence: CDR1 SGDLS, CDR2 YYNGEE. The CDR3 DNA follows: TGTGCCAGCAGCGTAGGTGACTCCTTCTCTGGAAACACCATATATTTT. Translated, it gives CASSVGDSFSGNTIYF.

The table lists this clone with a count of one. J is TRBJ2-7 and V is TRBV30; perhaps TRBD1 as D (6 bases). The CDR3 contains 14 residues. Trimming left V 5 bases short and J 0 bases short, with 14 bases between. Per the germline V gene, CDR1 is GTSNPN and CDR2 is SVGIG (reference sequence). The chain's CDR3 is CAWARGQLSYEQYF. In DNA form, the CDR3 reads TGTGCCTGGGCTAGAGGACAGCTCTCCTACGAGCAGTACTTC.

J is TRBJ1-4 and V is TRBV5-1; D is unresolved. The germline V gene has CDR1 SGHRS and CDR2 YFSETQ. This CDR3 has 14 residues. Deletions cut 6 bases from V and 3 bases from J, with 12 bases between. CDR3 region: CASNIWVSNEKLFF. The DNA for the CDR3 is TGCGCCAGCAACATTTGGGTTTCTAATGAAAAACTGTTTTTT.